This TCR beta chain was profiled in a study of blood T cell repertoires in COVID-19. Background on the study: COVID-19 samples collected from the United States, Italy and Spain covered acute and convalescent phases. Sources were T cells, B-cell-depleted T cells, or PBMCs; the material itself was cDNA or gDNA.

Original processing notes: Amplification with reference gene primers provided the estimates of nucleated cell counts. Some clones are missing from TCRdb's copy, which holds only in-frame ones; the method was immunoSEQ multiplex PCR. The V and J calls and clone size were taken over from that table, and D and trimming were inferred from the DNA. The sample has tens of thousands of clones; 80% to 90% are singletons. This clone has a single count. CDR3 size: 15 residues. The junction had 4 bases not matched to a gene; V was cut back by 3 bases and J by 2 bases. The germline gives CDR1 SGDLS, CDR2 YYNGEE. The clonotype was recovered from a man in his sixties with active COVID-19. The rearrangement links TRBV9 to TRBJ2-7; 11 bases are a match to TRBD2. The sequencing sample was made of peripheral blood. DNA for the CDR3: TGTGCCAGCAGCGCCCCGGGACTAGCGGCCTACGAGCAGTACTTC. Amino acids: CASSAPGLAAYEQYF.